This T cell receptor beta chain emerged from a study of identical twins. This CDR3 region has 12 residues. The germline V gene encodes CDR1 DFQATT and CDR2 SNEGSKA (reference sequence). This clonotype was seen once. TCRdb called the 5' RACE reads again in MiXCR, with one record for every CDR3 protein. The sample holds 1.5 million to 2 million distinct CDR3 sequences, less than 40% seen once. V usage is TRBV20-1 and J usage is TRBJ2-2; D is unresolved. The sample was cord blood. This TCR came from a newborn girl in good health. The CDR3: CRSPTVTGELFF. The CDR3 bases are TGCCGATCTCCGACGGTTACCGGGGAGCTGTTTTTT.